Listed below are T cell receptor beta chains from one sample, sequenced in a study of blood T cell repertoires in COVID-19. The assay was immunoSEQ multiplex PCR, and TCRdb's table has in-frame clones only and misses some. The sample shows 150,000 to 200,000 clones, 83% of them seen only once. The sequenced material came from peripheral blood. Receptor source: a woman in her forties with acute or convalescent COVID-19. Both conserved end residues are trimmed from each CDR3.

ASSYRGGVSYNEQF TRBV19 14 TRBJ2-1
ASSKRIPSGVSSYEQY TRBV5-1 16 TRBJ2-7
ASSFSSGRALEQY TRBV5-4 13 TRBJ2-7
ASLGTGFGYT TRBV2 10 TRBJ1-2
ASSALASSYEQY TRBV2 12 TRBJ2-7
ASSLDSLTPPLH TRBV7-2 12 TRBJ1-6
ASSYAGNQPQH TRBV27 11 TRBJ1-5
ASISGTGFQEAF TRBV6-5 12 TRBJ1-1
AWSADRGLNTGELF TRBV30 14 TRBJ2-2
ASSQTGRLETQY TRBV5-8 12 TRBJ2-5
ATSREGQAYNEQF TRBV15 13 TRBJ2-1
SAPLAGIETQY TRBV29-1 11 TRBJ2-5
ASSYPGQNYGYT TRBV28 12 TRBJ1-2
ACKREHTGELF TRBV2 11 TRBJ2-2
ASSLGAGLLDEQY TRBV7-9 13 TRBJ2-7
ASSHFSGDSYNEQF TRBV4-1 14 TRBJ2-1
ASSQGQGGSYNEQF TRBV3-1/TRBV3-2 14 TRBJ2-1